What follows describes a single T cell receptor beta chain. Its target is not known. J gave up 9 bases and V 5 bases, and 8 bases lay outside the gene matches. The germline V gene encodes CDR1 LNHDA and CDR2 SQIVND (reference sequence). This CDR3 spans 15 amino acids. This sample is drawn from a study of shared clonotypes between healthy human individuals. Background on the study: Donors had three CD4 naive, three CD4 memory, two CD8 naive and one CD8 memory plate apiece. Study-wide findings and caveats: Only a few donors were included, so the genetic and exposure-history diversity represented was limited. It was only blood that was sampled, and tissue repertoires likely differ.

Only CD45RO-negative cells positively selected for CCR7 counted as naive CD8 cells, so terminally differentiated effector memory CD45RA+ cells were excluded. Produced via immunoSEQ multiplex PCR; TCRdb's table is partial and in-frame only. The sample consists of around 2,000,000 clones, roughly 94% of them appearing once. The rearrangement joins TRBV19 to TRBJ1-6; TRBD1 aligns across 9 bases. The sample was naive CD8+ T cells sorted from blood. The clonotype originates from a man between 18 and 29 years old in good health. CDR3 bases: TGTGCCAGTAGTGCTTGGGACAGGGTAGGTTCACCCCTCCACTTT. Translated: CASSAWDRVGSPLHF. The variable domain in full, completed from reference TRBV19 and TRBJ1-6, reads DGGITQSPKYLFRKEGQNVTLSCEQNLNHDAMYWYRQDPGQGLRLIYYSQIVNDFQKGDIAEGYSVSREKKESFPLTVTSAQKNPTAFYLCASSAWDRVGSPLHFGNGTRLTVT.